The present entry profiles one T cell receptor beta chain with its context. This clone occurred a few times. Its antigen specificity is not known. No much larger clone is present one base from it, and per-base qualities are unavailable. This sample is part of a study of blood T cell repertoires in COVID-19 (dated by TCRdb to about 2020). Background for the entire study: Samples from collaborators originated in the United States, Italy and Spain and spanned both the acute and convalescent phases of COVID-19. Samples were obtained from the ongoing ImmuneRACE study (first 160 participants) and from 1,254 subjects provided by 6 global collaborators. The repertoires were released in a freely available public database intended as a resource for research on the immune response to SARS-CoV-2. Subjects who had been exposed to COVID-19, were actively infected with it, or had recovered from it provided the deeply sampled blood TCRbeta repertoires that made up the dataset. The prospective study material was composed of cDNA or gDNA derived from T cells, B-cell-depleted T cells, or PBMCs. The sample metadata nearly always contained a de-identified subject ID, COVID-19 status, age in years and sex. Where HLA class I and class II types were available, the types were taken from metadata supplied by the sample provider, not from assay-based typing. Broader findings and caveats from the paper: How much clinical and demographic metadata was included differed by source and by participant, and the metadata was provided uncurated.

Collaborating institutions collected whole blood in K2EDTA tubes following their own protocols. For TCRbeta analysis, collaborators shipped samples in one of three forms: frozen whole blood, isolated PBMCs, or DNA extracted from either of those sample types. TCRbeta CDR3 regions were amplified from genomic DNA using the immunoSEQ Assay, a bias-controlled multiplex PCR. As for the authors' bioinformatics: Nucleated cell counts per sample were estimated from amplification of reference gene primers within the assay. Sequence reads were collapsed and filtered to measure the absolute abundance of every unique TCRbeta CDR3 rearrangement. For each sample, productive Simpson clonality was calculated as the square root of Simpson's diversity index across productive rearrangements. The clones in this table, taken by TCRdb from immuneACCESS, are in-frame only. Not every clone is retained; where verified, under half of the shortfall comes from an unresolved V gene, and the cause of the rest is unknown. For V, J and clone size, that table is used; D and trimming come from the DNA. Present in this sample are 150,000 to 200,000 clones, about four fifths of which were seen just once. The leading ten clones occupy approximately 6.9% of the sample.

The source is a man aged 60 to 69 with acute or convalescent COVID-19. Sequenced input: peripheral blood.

The nucleotide sequence reads as follows: TGTGCCAGCAGCCAAAAAGATACTAGCGGAGGGTCCTACGAGCAGTACTTC. It translates to CASSQKDTSGGSYEQYF. The chain couples TRBV4-2 to TRBJ2-7, and 8 bases in between align with TRBD2. The V end gives up 2 bases and the J end 1 base, leaving 10 bases in the junction not matched to a gene. The germline V gene gives CDR1 as LGHNA and CDR2 as YNFKEQ. The cysteine opens and the phenylalanine closes a CDR3 of 17 amino acids. Of the read, only the CDR3 DNA is kept; its 51 bases are in frame from base 1.